This T cell receptor beta chain comes out of a study of OX40 agonist ivuxolimab in advanced cancers. Describing the broader study: Ivuxolimab was a fully human IgG2 agonistic monoclonal antibody targeting the costimulatory receptor OX40 (CD134). Intravenous ivuxolimab was administered to patients every 2 weeks at six dose levels: 0.01, 0.1, 0.3, 1.5, 3 and 10 mg/kg. Among the approximately 50 dose-escalation patients, around 20 had hepatocellular carcinoma, approximately 15 melanoma, 9 renal cell carcinoma and 9 head and neck cancer. The dose-escalation cohort was roughly 83% male with a mean age of about 54 years, ranging from roughly 20 to 80. Patients were allowed to have had prior anti-PD-1, anti-PD-L1 or anti-CTLA-4 therapy, and approximately 43% of the dose-escalation patients had previously received checkpoint inhibitors. Partial responses occurred in three dose-escalation patients: two with cutaneous melanoma and one with hepatocellular carcinoma. Peripheral TCRbeta sequencing aimed to test whether ivuxolimab altered TCR sequence diversity and caused clonal T-cell expansion. The paper reports the monotherapy dose-escalation portion (N of about 52 patients) of the phase I ivuxolimab trial.

V and J lose 4 bases and 7 bases, and a span of 13 bases separates them. For CDR1 and CDR2, the germline V gene lists MDHEN and SYDVKM. Spanning cysteine to phenylalanine, the CDR3 consists of 13 amino acids. Only the CDR3 DNA is retained, 39 bases long and in frame from the first base. About this clone: What this receptor recognizes is not known. No much larger clone is present one base from it, and per-base qualities are unavailable.

Genomic DNA was extracted from sorted cells for sequencing of the TCRbeta CDR3 region. TCRbeta CDR3 regions were sequenced using the immunoSEQ Assay. As stored in TCRdb, this immuneACCESS dataset retains in-frame rearrangements with V and J assigned. A fraction of the clones does not appear; measured against another copy, unresolved V genes explain less than half of the discrepancy, and the remainder lacks a known reason. This sample is represented by around 84,000 clones; about 84% of them were singletons. The ten largest clones capture 0.45% to 0.6% of the sample. Broad study findings and their caveats: Antigen specificity was not determined for the clonally expanded peripheral T cells. In the 0.1-3.0 mg/kg groups, partial responders were among the patients with the lowest normalized peripheral clonal expansion, particularly in CD8+ T cells. After ivuxolimab, more expanded clones were found on average in CD8+ T cells than in CD4+ T cells. At doses of 0.1 to 3.0 mg/kg, clonal expansion of both CD4+ and CD8+ blood T cells was observed from baseline to week 6. Low levels of normalized T-cell clonal expansion were also seen in some patients who did not respond.

Patients with a history of autoimmune disease or receiving systemic immunosuppression were excluded from the trial. In every dose cohort, peripheral blood was drawn for TCR sequencing at baseline, cycle 4 day 1, and cycle 7 day 1. Samples came from an open-label, multicenter, first-in-human phase I dose-escalation trial of ivuxolimab. Adults with locally advanced or metastatic head and neck squamous cell, hepatocellular, melanoma or renal cell carcinoma were enrolled in the trial. CD4+ and CD8+ T cells were sorted separately from peripheral blood before TCR sequencing. The rearranged chain carries TRBV28 and TRBJ1-2; TRBD1 is a weak D gene call, 6 bases matching. The sequence derives from an adult with an advanced solid tumor such as melanoma, head and neck, liver or kidney cancer. Here the sequenced sample was CD4+ or CD8+ T cells sorted from blood, taken in a trial of the OX40 agonist ivuxolimab. CDR3 loop: CASSSPMTGGYTF. Here is the DNA: TGTGCCAGCAGTTCCCCAATGACAGGTGGCTACACCTTC.